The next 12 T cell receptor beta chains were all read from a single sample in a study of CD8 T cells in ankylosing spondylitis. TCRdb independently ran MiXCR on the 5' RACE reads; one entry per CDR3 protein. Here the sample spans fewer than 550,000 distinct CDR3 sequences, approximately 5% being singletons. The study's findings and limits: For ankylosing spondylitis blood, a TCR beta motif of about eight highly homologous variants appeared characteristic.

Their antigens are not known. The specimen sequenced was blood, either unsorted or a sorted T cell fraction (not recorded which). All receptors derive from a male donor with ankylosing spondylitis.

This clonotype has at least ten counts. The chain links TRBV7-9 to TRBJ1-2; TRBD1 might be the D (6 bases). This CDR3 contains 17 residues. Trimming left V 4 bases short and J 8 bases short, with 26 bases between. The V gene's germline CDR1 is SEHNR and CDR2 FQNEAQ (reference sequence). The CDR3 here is CASSSGQNFQRLWGYTF. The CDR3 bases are TGTGCCAGCAGCTCAGGACAGAACTTCCAGAGGTTGTGGGGCTACACCTTC.

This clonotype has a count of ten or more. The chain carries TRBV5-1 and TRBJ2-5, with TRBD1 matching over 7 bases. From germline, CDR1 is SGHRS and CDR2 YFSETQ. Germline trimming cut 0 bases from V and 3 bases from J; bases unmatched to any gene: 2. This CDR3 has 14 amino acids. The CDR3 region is CASSLGGQEETQYF. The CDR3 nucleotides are TGCGCCAGCAGCTTGGGCGGACAGGAAGAGACCCAGTACTTC.

The CDR3 reads CASSLGGSIYEQYF. DNA of the CDR3: TGTGCCAGCAGTTTAGGGGGCTCTATCTACGAGCAGTACTTC. The chain employs TRBV12-3 or TRBV12-4 and TRBJ2-7; D may be TRBD1 (5 bases). The CDR3 consists of 14 residues. V lost 1 base to trimming and J lost 3 bases, with 10 bases between them.

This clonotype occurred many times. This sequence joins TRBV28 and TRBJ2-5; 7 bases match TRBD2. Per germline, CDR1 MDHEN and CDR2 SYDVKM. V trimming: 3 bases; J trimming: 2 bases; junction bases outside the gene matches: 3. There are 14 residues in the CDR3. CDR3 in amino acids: CASSLSGDQETQYF. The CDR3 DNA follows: TGTGCCAGCAGTTTGAGCGGGGATCAAGAGACCCAGTACTTC.

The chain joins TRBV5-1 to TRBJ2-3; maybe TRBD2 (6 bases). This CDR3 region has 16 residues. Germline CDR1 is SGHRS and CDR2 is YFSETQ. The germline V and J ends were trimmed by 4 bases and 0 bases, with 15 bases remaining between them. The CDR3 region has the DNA TGCGCCAGCAGCCCAACGGGGGACCATAGCACAGATACGCAGTATTTT. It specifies CASSPTGDHSTDTQYF.

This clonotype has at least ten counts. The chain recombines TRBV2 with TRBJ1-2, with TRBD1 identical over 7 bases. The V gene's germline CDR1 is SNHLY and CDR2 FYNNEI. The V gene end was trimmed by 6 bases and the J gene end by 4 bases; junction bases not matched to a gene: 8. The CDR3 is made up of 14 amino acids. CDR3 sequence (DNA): TGTGCCAGCAGAGTCGACAGGGCCGGCTATGGCTACACCTTC. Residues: CASRVDRAGYGYTF.

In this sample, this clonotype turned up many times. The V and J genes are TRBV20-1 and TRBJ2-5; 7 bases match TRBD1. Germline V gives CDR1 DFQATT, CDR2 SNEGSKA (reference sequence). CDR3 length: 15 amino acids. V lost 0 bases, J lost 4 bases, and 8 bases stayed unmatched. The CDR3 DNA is TGCAGTGCTAGAGATCAAAGGGGGCCGCTAGAGACCCAGTACTTC. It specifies CSARDQRGPLETQYF.

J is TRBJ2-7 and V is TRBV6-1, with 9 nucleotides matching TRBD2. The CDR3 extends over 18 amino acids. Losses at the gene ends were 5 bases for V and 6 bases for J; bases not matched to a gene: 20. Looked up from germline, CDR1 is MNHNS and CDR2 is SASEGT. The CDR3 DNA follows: TGTGCCAGCAGTCTGCGACGAGGGGGGACTAGCTTCGCATCCGAGCAGTACTTC. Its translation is CASSLRRGGTSFASEQYF.

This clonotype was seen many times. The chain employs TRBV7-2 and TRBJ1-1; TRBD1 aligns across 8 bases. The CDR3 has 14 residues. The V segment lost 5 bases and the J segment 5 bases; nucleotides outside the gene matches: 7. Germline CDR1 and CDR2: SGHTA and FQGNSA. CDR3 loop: CASSPRGPVTEAFF. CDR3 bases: TGTGCCAGCAGCCCCAGGGGGCCGGTGACTGAAGCTTTCTTT.

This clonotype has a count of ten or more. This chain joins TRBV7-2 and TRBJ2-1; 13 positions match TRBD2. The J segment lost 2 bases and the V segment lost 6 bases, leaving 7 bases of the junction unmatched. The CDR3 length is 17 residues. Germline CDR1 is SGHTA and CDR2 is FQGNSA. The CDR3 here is CASSLVTSGRPYNEQFF. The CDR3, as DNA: TGTGCCAGCAGTCTTGTGACTAGCGGGAGGCCCTACAATGAGCAGTTCTTC.

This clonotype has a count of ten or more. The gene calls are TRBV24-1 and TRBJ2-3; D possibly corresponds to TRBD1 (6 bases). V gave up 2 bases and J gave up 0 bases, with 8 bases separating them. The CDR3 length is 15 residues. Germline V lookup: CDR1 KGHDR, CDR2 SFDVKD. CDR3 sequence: CATSDSTGSTDTQYF. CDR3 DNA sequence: TGTGCCACCAGTGATTCAACAGGGAGCACAGATACGCAGTATTTT.

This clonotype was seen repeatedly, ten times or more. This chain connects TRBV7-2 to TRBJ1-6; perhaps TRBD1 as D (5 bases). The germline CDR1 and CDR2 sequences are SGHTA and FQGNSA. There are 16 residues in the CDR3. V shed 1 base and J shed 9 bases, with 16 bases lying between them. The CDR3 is CASSLVGRGGGSPLHF. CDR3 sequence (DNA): TGTGCCAGCAGCTTAGTCGGGAGGGGAGGAGGTTCACCCCTCCACTTT.